This TCR beta chain appears in the sequencing data of a study of siplizumab effects on memory and regulatory T cells. Germline V gene lookup returns CDR1 MNHNY and CDR2 SVGAGI (reference sequence). The V and J ends lost 2 bases and 8 bases respectively, with 9 bases between them. This CDR3 is 13 amino acids long. Produced via immunoSEQ multiplex PCR; TCRdb's table is partial and in-frame only. This sample has around 72,000 clones, with about 89% found just once. The chain is built from TRBV6-6 and TRBJ1-4; D is ambiguous. This sequence originates from a human donor in good health. Sequenced input: CD8+ T cells sorted from blood. The CDR3: CASSYLGGEKLFF. The CDR3 DNA reads TGTGCCAGCAGTTACCTGGGAGGGGAAAAACTGTTTTTT.